The following is a T cell receptor (beta chain) sequence with its context. Its antigen is not identified. A sample-barcoded 5' primer and a J-beta primer mix were used in a second PCR of about 7 to 12 cycles. Each cDNA molecule carried a tag from a template-switch adaptor that contained 12 random nucleotides. TCRdb re-analysed the 5' RACE reads in MiXCR, keeping a single row per CDR3 protein. The table records approximately 800,000 distinct CDR3 sequences, approximately 65% of them present only once. V was pared by 5 bases and J by 10 bases, with 24 bases between. The CDR3 has 16 amino acids. CDR1 and CDR2 (germline): DFQATT, SNEGSKA (reference sequence). The entry originates in a study of blood T cells in healthy people across ages. Investigators took about 10 milliliters of peripheral blood from every donor. Findings and caveats of the study: Age brought a roughly linear fall in TCR beta diversity measured per million T cells. Changes in expanded clonotypes were possibly confounded, as the CMV status of donors was unknown.

This TCR came from a young man in good health. The J gene is TRBJ1-6, the V gene TRBV20-1; a possible D gene is TRBD1 (6 bases). Specimen: blood. This CDR3 is CSAPSGGLGVDSPLHF. The CDR3, as DNA: TGCAGTGCTCCGAGTGGGGGCTTGGGGGTGGACTCACCCCTCCACTTT.